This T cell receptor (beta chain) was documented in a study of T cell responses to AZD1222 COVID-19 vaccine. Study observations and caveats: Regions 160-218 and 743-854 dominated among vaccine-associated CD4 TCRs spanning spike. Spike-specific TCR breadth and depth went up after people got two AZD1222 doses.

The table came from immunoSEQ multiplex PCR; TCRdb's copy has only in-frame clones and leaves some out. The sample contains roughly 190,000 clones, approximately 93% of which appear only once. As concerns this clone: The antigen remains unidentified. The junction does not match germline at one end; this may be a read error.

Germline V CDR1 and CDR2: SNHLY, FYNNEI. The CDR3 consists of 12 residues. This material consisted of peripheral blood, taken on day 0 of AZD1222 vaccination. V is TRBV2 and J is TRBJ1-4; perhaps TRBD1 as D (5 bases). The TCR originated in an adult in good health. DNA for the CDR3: TGTGCCAGCAGTCCAAGGGGTGAACAGGCGGTTTTT. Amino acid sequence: CASSPRGEQAVF.